Described below is a single T cell receptor (beta chain) sequence and its context. This CDR3 has 16 residues. The germline V gene has CDR1 SGHNT and CDR2 YYREEE (reference sequence). The V and J ends lost 4 bases and 6 bases, in that order; junction bases with no gene match: 11. The sample is drawn from a study of blood T cell repertoires in COVID-19. Study overall: Spain, Italy and the United States supplied samples that represented acute and convalescent COVID-19. PBMCs, B-cell-depleted T cells, or T cells provided the cDNA or gDNA that made up the material.

Per the original data handling: Amplified reference gene primers provided the basis for estimating nucleated cell counts. TCRdb keeps only in-frame clones here, not all; method: immunoSEQ multiplex PCR. The V and J calls and clone size come from that table; D and trimming were worked out from the DNA. The sample consists of around 260,000 clones, approximately 91% of them appearing once. Seattle patients were enrolled while actively infected and followed longitudinally. This chain connects TRBV5-4 to TRBJ2-1, with 9 bases that match TRBD1. The origin of this receptor is a person aged 18 to 30 with COVID-19, enrolled during active disease. The source material was peripheral blood. The CDR3 nucleotides are TGTGCCAGCAGCAGGACTCCGGGACAGGGAACCAATGAGCAGTTCTTC. Amino acid sequence: CASSRTPGQGTNEQFF.